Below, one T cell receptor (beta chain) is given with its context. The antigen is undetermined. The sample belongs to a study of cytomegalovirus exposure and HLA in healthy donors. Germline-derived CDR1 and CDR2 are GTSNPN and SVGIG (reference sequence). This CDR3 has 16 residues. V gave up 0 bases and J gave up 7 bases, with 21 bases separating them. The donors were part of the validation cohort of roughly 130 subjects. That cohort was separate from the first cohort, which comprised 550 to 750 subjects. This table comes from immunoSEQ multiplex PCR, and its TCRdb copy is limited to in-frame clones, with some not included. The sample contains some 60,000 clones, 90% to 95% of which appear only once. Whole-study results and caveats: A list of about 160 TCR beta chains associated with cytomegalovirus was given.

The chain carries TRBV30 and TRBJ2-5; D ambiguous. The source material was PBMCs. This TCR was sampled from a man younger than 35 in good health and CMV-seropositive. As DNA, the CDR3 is TGTGCCTGGAGTGTATTTTTACGGTCGGCCTCGGGGACCCAGTACTTC. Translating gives CAWSVFLRSASGTQYF.